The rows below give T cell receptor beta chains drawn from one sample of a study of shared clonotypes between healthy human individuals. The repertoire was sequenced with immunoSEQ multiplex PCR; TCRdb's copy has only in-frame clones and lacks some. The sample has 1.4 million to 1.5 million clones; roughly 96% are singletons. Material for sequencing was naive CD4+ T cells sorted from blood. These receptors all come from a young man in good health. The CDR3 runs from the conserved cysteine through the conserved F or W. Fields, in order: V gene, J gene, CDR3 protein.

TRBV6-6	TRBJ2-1	CASRRQGNEQFF
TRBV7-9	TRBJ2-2	CASSRSSGGAGELFF
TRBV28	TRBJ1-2	CAIKPQLRGDYGYTF
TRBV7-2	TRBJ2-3	CASSLLAGGQKVDTQYF
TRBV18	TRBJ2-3	CASSPIPSGGDTQYF
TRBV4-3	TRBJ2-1	CASSQGLNLLNNEQFF
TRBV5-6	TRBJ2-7	CASSRDRGTPSF
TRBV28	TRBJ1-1	CASSPIGTEAFF
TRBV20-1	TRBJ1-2	CSASAQIGYTF
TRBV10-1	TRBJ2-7	CASSELRGAPGEQYF
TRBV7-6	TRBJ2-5	CASSRGAEETQYF
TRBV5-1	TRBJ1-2	CASSLVIDSNYGYTF
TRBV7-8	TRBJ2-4	CASSVQGMAKNIQYF
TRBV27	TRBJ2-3	CASSLSDSGDADTQYF
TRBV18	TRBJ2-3	CASSPAQAYTDTQYF
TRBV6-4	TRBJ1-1	CASSDLGQGDTEAFF
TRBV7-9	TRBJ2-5	CASSLVKETQYF
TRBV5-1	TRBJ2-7	CASSSRSYDEQYF
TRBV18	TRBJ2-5	CASSRIRVEQETQYF
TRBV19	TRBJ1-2	CASSRQDYGYTF
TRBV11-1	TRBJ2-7	CASSVLALEQYF
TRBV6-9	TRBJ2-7	CASIVFMELYEQYF
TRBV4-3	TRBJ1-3	CASSQDEGINTIYF
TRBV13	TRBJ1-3	CASSPWTDKVSGNTIYF
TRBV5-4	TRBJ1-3	CASSLKGPGNTIYF
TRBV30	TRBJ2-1	CAAALYAEQFF
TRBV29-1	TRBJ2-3	CSVGRGGTDTQYF
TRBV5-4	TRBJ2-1	CASSLPGTSGYNEQFF
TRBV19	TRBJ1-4	CASSILRGSFSNEKLFF
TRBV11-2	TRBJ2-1	CASSREVANLYNEQFF
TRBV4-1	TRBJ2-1	CASSQEPPPGLPYNEQFF
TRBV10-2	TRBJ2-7	CATLRYIYEQYF
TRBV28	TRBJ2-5	CASRTGETQYF
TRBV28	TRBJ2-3	CASSSRTVGAYF
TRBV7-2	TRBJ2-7	CASSLAPGGVSYEQYF
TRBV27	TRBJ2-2	CASSHRQGRGTGELFF
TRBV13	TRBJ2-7	CASSTSAGGFTYEQYF
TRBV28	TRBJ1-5	CASSFYRQPQHF
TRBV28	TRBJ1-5	CASSLGPGQLNQPQHF
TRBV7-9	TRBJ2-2	CASSAPGRNTGELFF
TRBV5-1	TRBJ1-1	CASSVGQGNTEAFF